This TCR beta chain was recovered during a study of blood T cell repertoires in COVID-19. Sequenced by immunoSEQ multiplex PCR; TCRdb stores in-frame clones only, minus some. The table lists 100,000 to 120,000 clones, about 86% of them singletons. Germline CDR1 is SEHNR and CDR2 is FQNEAQ (reference sequence). CDR3 length equals 15 residues. The junction had 7 bases not matched to a gene; V was cut back by 6 bases and J by 6 bases. The material sequenced was peripheral blood. The TCR originated in a man aged 80 or over with acute or convalescent COVID-19. The chain has TRBV7-9 and TRBJ2-1; 11 bases align to TRBD2. CDR3 nucleotides: TGTGCCAGCAGTTCTAGCGGGAGGTGGTCCAATGAGCAGTTCTTC. This encodes CASSSSGRWSNEQFF.